These 22 T cell receptor beta chains originate from one sample sequenced in a study of control samples from healthy donors and cancer patients. Sequencing was performed with immunoSEQ multiplex PCR; in TCRdb, only in-frame clones are kept and a portion is missing. The data hold about 120,000 clones, with approximately 92% observed a single time. Specimen: PBMCs. The receptors were sampled from a man older than 75 with head and neck cancer.

The gene calls are TRBV19 and TRBJ1-2; TRBD1 matches at 8 bases. Trimming at V came to 5 bases and at J to 8 bases, leaving 7 bases not matched to a gene. This CDR3 has 13 amino acids. Germline CDR1 LNHDA, CDR2 SQIVND (reference sequence). This chain's CDR3 is CASSYTTGDGYTF. The CDR3 DNA follows: TGTGCCAGTAGTTACACGACAGGGGACGGCTACACCTTC.

The J gene is TRBJ1-2, the V gene TRBV15, with unresolved D. The CDR3 is 13 residues long. The germline gives CDR1 LNHNV, CDR2 YYDKDF (reference sequence). V shed 5 bases and J shed 2 bases, with 9 bases lying between them. In nucleotides, the CDR3 is TGTGCCACCAGCCCGGGCGGCAACTATGGCTACACCTTC. Residues: CATSPGGNYGYTF.

The chain links TRBV27 to TRBJ2-2; D ambiguous. Germline V lookup: CDR1 MNHEY, CDR2 SMNVEV (reference sequence). V was trimmed by 0 bases and J by 2 bases, leaving 4 bases between them. The CDR3 has 14 residues. The CDR3 DNA sequence: TGTGCCAGCAGTTTATCCCTAAACACCGGGGAGCTGTTTTTT. It specifies CASSLSLNTGELFF.

This sequence joins TRBV3-1 (or the pseudogene TRBV3-2) and TRBJ2-5; D not resolved. The V and J ends lost 0 bases and 5 bases respectively, with 7 bases between them. Germline lookup yields CDR1 LGHDT and CDR2 YNNKEL (reference sequence). There are 13 residues in the CDR3. The CDR3 bases are TGTGCCAGCAGCCAAGATCTCGGGGAGACCCAGTACTTC. Amino acid sequence: CASSQDLGETQYF.

CDR3 amino acids: CASSRRDSEQFF. CDR3 nucleotides: TGTGCCAGCAGCCGCCGGGACTCCGAGCAGTTCTTC. V is TRBV3-1 (or the pseudogene TRBV3-2) and J is TRBJ2-1, with D perhaps matching TRBD2 (6 bases). The CDR3 is 12 amino acids. The V and J ends lost 4 bases and 10 bases respectively, with 11 bases between them. Per germline, CDR1 LGHDT and CDR2 YNNKEL (reference sequence).

This chain links TRBV5-5 with TRBJ1-3; D ambiguous. Germline lookup yields CDR1 SGHKS and CDR2 YYEKEE (reference sequence). The CDR3 sequence is 15 residues long. The V gene lost 1 base and the J gene lost 0 bases, with 8 bases spanning the gap. This chain's CDR3 is CASSLISRSGNTIYF. CDR3 bases: TGTGCCAGCAGCTTGATCAGTCGCTCTGGAAACACCATATATTTT.

This chain connects TRBV3-1 (or the pseudogene TRBV3-2) to TRBJ2-3, with D perhaps matching TRBD2 (5 bases). Trimming left V 1 base short and J 4 bases short, with 6 bases between. Germline-derived CDR1 and CDR2 are LGHDT and YNNKEL (reference sequence). This CDR3 has 13 amino acids. CDR3 protein: CASSQARADTQYF. Written as DNA, the CDR3 is TGTGCCAGCAGCCAAGCGAGGGCAGATACGCAGTATTTT.

The V and J genes are TRBV4-1 and TRBJ2-5, with D possibly being TRBD1 (6 bases). V was clipped by 5 bases and J by 4 bases, with 17 bases between them. Germline CDR1 MGHRA, CDR2 YSYEKL. The CDR3 sequence is 15 residues long. The CDR3 sequence is CASSTVPQGPETQYF. The DNA for the CDR3 is TGCGCCAGCAGCACCGTCCCACAGGGCCCAGAGACCCAGTACTTC.

The chain carries TRBV7-2 and TRBJ1-2, with unresolved D. Germline loops: CDR1 SGHTA, CDR2 FQGNSA. V shed 5 bases and J shed 0 bases, with 10 bases lying between them. The CDR3 sequence is 14 residues long. The CDR3 sequence is CASSAGTANYGYTF. DNA of the CDR3: TGTGCCAGCAGCGCGGGTACAGCTAACTATGGCTACACCTTC. Using reference TRBV7-2 and TRBJ1-2 for the parts outside the CDR3, the full variable domain is GAGVSQSPSNKVTEKGKDVELRCDPISGHTALYWYRQSLGQGLEFLIYFQGNSAPDKSGLPSDRFSAERTGGSVSTLTIQRTQQEDSAVYLCASSAGTANYGYTFGSGTRLTVV.

The J gene is TRBJ1-3, the V gene TRBV6-2 or TRBV6-3; D is perhaps TRBD1 (6 bases). Trimming removed 0 bases from V and 2 bases from J, with 8 bases in between. CDR3 length: 15 amino acids. CDR1 MNHEY and CDR2 SVGEGT come from the germline V gene. CDR3 amino acids: CASSYSRDTGNTIYF. The CDR3 DNA reads TGTGCCAGCAGTTACTCGCGGGACACTGGAAACACCATATATTTT.

This chain links TRBV30 with TRBJ2-1; 7 bases fit TRBD2. This CDR3 is built from 14 residues. V was clipped by 5 bases and J by 0 bases; unmatched bases: 4. Germline CDR1 and CDR2: GTSNPN and SVGIG (reference sequence). DNA of the CDR3: TGTGCCTGGCGACTAGCCAGCTCCTACAATGAGCAGTTCTTC. This encodes CAWRLASSYNEQFF.

V is TRBV5-1 and J is TRBJ2-2; 8 nucleotides match TRBD1. Germline loops: CDR1 SGHRS, CDR2 YFSETQ. This CDR3 contains 15 residues. J gave up 7 bases and V 0 bases, and 5 bases lay outside the gene matches. The CDR3 region is CASSLAGGGGGELFF. The CDR3 coding sequence is TGCGCCAGCAGCTTGGCAGGGGGCGGCGGCGGGGAGCTGTTTTTT. Combining the CDR3 with reference TRBV5-1 and TRBJ2-2 gives the whole variable domain KAGVTQTPRYLIKTRGQQVTLSCSPISGHRSVSWYQQTPGQGLQFLFEYFSETQRNKGNFPGRFSGRQFSNSRSEMNVSTLELGDSALYLCASSLAGGGGGELFFGEGSRLTVL.

The chain has TRBV5-1 and TRBJ2-5; 13 nucleotides agree with TRBD2. The CDR3 totals 17 residues. The germline gives CDR1 SGHRS, CDR2 YFSETQ. The V gene end was trimmed by 1 base and the J gene end by 5 bases; junction bases not matched to a gene: 8. CDR3 amino acids: CASSLILAGGPGETQYF. The CDR3 DNA follows: TGCGCCAGCAGCTTGATACTAGCGGGAGGGCCGGGGGAGACCCAGTACTTC.

J is TRBJ1-6 and V is TRBV6-5; tentative D call: TRBD1 (6 bases). Germline-derived CDR1 and CDR2 are MNHEY and SVGAGI. This CDR3 spans 14 amino acids. This chain's CDR3 is CAGETGSYNSPLHF. Here the CDR3 DNA reads TGTGCGGGAGAGACAGGATCCTATAATTCACCCCTCCACTTT.

The rearrangement links TRBV19 to TRBJ1-2, with D possibly matching TRBD1 (5 bases). CDR1 is LNHDA and CDR2 is SQIVND in the germline V gene (reference sequence). The germline V and J ends were trimmed by 6 bases and 2 bases, with 13 bases remaining between them. The CDR3 extends over 14 amino acids. CDR3 in DNA: TGTGCCAGTAGAGCCTGGGAGGGGAACTATGGCTACACCTTC. It translates to CASRAWEGNYGYTF.

This clone was counted a few times. The rearrangement links TRBV25-1 to TRBJ1-1; D perhaps matches TRBD1 (6 bases). V was cut by 7 bases and J by 2 bases, with 8 bases left in between. The germline V gene encodes CDR1 MGHDK and CDR2 SYGVNS. The length of the CDR3 is 12 residues. The CDR3 DNA follows: TGTGCCAGCACAGGGGTTAACACTGAAGCTTTCTTT. It is translated as CASTGVNTEAFF.

The chain has TRBV12-5 and TRBJ1-5, with a weak D call TRBD1 (5 bases). The V gene's germline CDR1 is LGHNT and CDR2 FRNRAP. V was trimmed by 7 bases and J by 7 bases, leaving 14 bases between them. The CDR3 spans 13 residues. The CDR3 DNA is TGTGCTAGTGCTCTTGGAGGGGCGCAGCCCCAGCATTTT. Encoded protein: CASALGGAQPQHF.

J is TRBJ1-1 and V is TRBV6-5, with TRBD1 as a possible D gene (5 bases). The ends were cut back, 4 bases at V and 0 bases at J, with 6 bases in the middle. CDR1 MNHEY and CDR2 SVGAGI come from the germline V gene. The CDR3 consists of 13 residues. The CDR3, as DNA: TGTGCCAGCAGTTGGGGCATGAACACTGAAGCTTTCTTT. Its translation: CASSWGMNTEAFF.

The V call is TRBV30, the J call TRBJ1-4; possible D gene TRBD1, 5 bases. This CDR3 comprises 12 residues. The germline V gene has CDR1 GTSNPN and CDR2 SVGIG (reference sequence). Trimming took 1 base from V and 11 from J, leaving 11 bases between them. CDR3 loop: CAWSAGGRKLFF. DNA of the CDR3: TGTGCCTGGAGTGCTGGGGGGAGGAAACTGTTTTTT.

V usage is TRBV6-4 and J usage is TRBJ1-1; D call uncertain. Germline V gene data show CDR1 as MRHNA and CDR2 as SNTAGT. The length of the CDR3 is 12 residues. V was cut by 4 bases and J by 10 bases, with 13 bases left in between. The CDR3 DNA reads TGTGCCAGCAGTGTTTGGGTTTTCGGAGCTTTCTTT. Amino acid sequence: CASSVWVFGAFF.

This chain links TRBV11-2 with TRBJ2-2; D tentatively reads TRBD1 or TRBD2 (6 bases each). The CDR3 loop spans 14 amino acids. Per germline, CDR1 SGHAT and CDR2 FQNNGV. V was shortened by 3 bases and J by 8 bases, with 13 bases between the two germline ends. CDR3 loop: CASSFLQGRGELFF. In DNA form, the CDR3 reads TGTGCCAGCAGCTTTCTTCAGGGGAGGGGGGAGCTGTTTTTT.

V gene TRBV4-1 combines with J gene TRBJ2-1; D gene uncertain. The CDR3 is 13 amino acids. V lost 2 bases to trimming and J lost 5 bases, with 7 bases between them. The germline CDR1 and CDR2 sequences are MGHRA and YSYEKL. The CDR3 DNA follows: TGCGCCAGCAGCCAACCCCCCGACAATGAGCAGTTCTTC. Protein sequence: CASSQPPDNEQFF.